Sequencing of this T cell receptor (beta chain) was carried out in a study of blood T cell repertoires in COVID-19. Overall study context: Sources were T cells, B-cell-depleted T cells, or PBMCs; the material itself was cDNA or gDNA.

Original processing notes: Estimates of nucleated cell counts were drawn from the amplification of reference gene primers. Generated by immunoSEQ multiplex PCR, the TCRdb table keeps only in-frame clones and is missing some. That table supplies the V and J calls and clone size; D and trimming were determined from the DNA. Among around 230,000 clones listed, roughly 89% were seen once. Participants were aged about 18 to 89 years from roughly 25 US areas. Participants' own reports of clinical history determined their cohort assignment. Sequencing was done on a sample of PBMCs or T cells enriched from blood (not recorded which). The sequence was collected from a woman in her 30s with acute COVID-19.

Here the CDR3 reads CASSIPSGGSNQPQHF. In DNA form, the CDR3 reads TGTGCCAGTAGTATCCCATCCGGGGGGAGCAATCAGCCCCAGCATTTT. The chain couples TRBV19 to TRBJ1-5, with a possible D match to TRBD1 (5 bases). This CDR3 comprises 16 residues. V lost 3 bases to trimming and J lost 1 base, with 13 bases between them. Germline assignment: CDR1 LNHDA and CDR2 SQIVND (reference sequence).